These 24 T cell receptor beta chains share one sample of origin, sequenced in a study of T cell responses to AZD1222 COVID-19 vaccine (dated by TCRdb to about 2021). The time point label on this specimen signifies: baseline before first vaccination. The library was produced with the immunoSEQ multiplex PCR assay. This is the immuneACCESS table as TCRdb keeps it, with only in-frame sequences that have V and J called. A part of the clones is gone; compared with another copy, unresolved V genes explain less than half, and the rest is unexplained. For this sample there are fewer than 65,000 clones; around four fifths appear just once. The top ten clonotypes cover roughly a tenth of the sample. This specimen consisted of peripheral blood, obtained on day 0 of AZD1222 vaccination. These receptors were collected from an adult in good health.

The genes are TRBV7-2 and TRBJ2-1; unclear D gene. The CDR3 consists of 13 residues. Germline V lookup: CDR1 SGHTA, CDR2 FQGNSA. Trimming stripped 2 bases from V and 6 bases from J, with 8 bases between. The CDR3, as DNA: TGTGCCAGCAGCTTACTCGCGTCCAATGAGCAGTTCTTC. Encoded protein: CASSLLASNEQFF.

V usage is TRBV10-3 and J usage is TRBJ2-1; D may be TRBD1 or TRBD2 (5 bases each). V gave up 4 bases and J gave up 2 bases, with 9 bases separating them. The length of the CDR3 is 14 residues. In germline, CDR1 is ENHRY, CDR2 SYGVKD. CDR3 residues: CAISGDGPYNEQFF. The CDR3 bases are TGTGCCATCAGTGGGGACGGGCCCTACAATGAGCAGTTCTTC.

The chain joins TRBV19 to TRBJ2-4; D may be TRBD1 or TRBD2 (5 bases each). Germline V lookup: CDR1 LNHDA, CDR2 SQIVND (reference sequence). The CDR3 runs 14 residues. The V gene lost 5 bases and the J gene lost 4 bases, with 12 bases spanning the gap. The CDR3 is CASSPRDGKNIQYF. The CDR3 DNA is TGTGCCAGTAGTCCCCGGGACGGGAAAAACATTCAGTACTTC.

This clone appeared once. The chain combines TRBV29-1 with TRBJ1-1; D gene unclear. From germline, CDR1 is SQVTM and CDR2 ANQGSEA. The CDR3 extends over 12 amino acids. V dropped 4 bases and J dropped 0 bases, with 6 bases sitting between them. The CDR3 DNA reads TGCAGCGTTGTTGGGGTGAACACTGAAGCTTTCTTT. This gives the protein CSVVGVNTEAFF.

The rearrangement links TRBV30 to TRBJ1-4; D ambiguous. Germline CDR1 is GTSNPN and CDR2 is SVGIG (reference sequence). CDR3 length equals 16 residues. V gave up 4 bases and J gave up 0 bases, with 15 bases separating them. As DNA, the CDR3 is TGTGCCTGGAACGGTGTATGGGGATCAACTAATGAAAAACTGTTTTTT. Amino acids: CAWNGVWGSTNEKLFF.

The chain employs TRBV6-5 and TRBJ2-1, with D possibly called TRBD1 or TRBD2 (5 bases each). The V end lost 0 bases, the J end lost 3 bases, and 6 bases lay between the germline ends. The CDR3 runs to 14 residues. Per germline, CDR1 MNHEY and CDR2 SVGAGI. CDR3 amino acids: CASSYSGDYNEQFF. The CDR3 DNA follows: TGTGCCAGCAGTTACTCGGGGGACTACAATGAGCAGTTCTTC.

V gene TRBV10-1 combines with J gene TRBJ2-2; D unclear. Germline CDR1 is WNHNN and CDR2 is SYGVQD (reference sequence). The length of the CDR3 is 15 residues. V was clipped by 2 bases and J by 2 bases, with 9 bases between them. CDR3 bases: TGCGCCAGCAGTGAGGGTCTATTTAACACCGGGGAGCTGTTTTTT. This gives the protein CASSEGLFNTGELFF.

The table lists this clone with a count of one. The rearrangement uses TRBV10-3 and TRBJ1-1; D possibly corresponds to TRBD1 (6 bases). CDR1 is ENHRY, CDR2 SYGVKD, per germline. The CDR3 runs to 17 residues. Deletions cut 0 bases from V and 1 base from J, with 15 bases between. CDR3 in amino acids: CAISESIQGKGNTEAFF. The CDR3 DNA is TGTGCCATCAGTGAGTCGATACAGGGTAAGGGGAACACTGAAGCTTTCTTT.

This clone was counted a single time. The chain uses TRBV7-2 and TRBJ1-1; D is undetermined. Germline values: CDR1 SGHTA, CDR2 FQGNSA. V was clipped by 3 bases and J by 2 bases, with 16 bases between them. The CDR3 runs 16 residues. CDR3 loop: CASSFGASKINTEAFF. The CDR3 nucleotides read TGTGCCAGCAGCTTTGGAGCCTCCAAGATTAACACTGAAGCTTTCTTT.

The chain uses TRBV18 and TRBJ1-1, with 8 bases lining up with TRBD1. J lost 1 base, V lost 3 bases, and 4 bases had no gene match. CDR1 is KGHSH, CDR2 LQKENI, per germline. This CDR3 comprises 15 residues. DNA for the CDR3: TGTGCCAGCTCACCTTTGGGACAGGAGAACACTGAAGCTTTCTTT. Translated: CASSPLGQENTEAFF. The whole variable domain, filled in from reference TRBV18 and TRBJ1-1, reads NAGVMQNPRHLVRRRGQEARLRCSPMKGHSHVYWYRQLPEEGLKFMVYLQKENIIDESGMPKERFSAEFPKEGPSILRIQQVVRGDSAAYFCASSPLGQENTEAFFGQGTRLTVV.

The V and J genes are TRBV5-4 and TRBJ2-1; D remains unclear. The CDR3 runs 15 residues. The ends were cut back, 0 bases at V and 6 bases at J, with 13 bases in the middle. The germline CDR1 and CDR2 sequences are SGHNT and YYREEE (reference sequence). The CDR3 protein is CASSLELSSVNEQFF. The CDR3 DNA is TGTGCCAGCAGCTTGGAATTATCTTCGGTCAATGAGCAGTTCTTC.

This clone has more than one count but fewer than ten. The gene calls are TRBV27 and TRBJ1-6; D possibly corresponds to TRBD1 (5 bases). Germline lookup yields CDR1 MNHEY and CDR2 SMNVEV (reference sequence). V shed 5 bases and J shed 0 bases, with 23 bases lying between them. The CDR3 length is 20 residues. CDR3 DNA: TGTGCCAGCAGTCGCTGGGGGAGCTGGGGTAGCGGCTCCTATAATTCACCCCTCCACTTT. Amino acid sequence: CASSRWGSWGSGSYNSPLHF.

The J gene is TRBJ1-2, the V gene TRBV6-5, with TRBD1 matching 8 bases. Germline V gene lookup returns CDR1 MNHEY and CDR2 SVGAGI. Trimming removed 6 bases from V and 8 bases from J; junction bases left unmatched: 11. The CDR3 has 14 residues. The CDR3 loop is CASRPSGGAEGYTF. CDR3 nucleotides: TGTGCCAGCAGACCCTCAGGGGGCGCGGAGGGCTACACCTTC.

V usage is TRBV5-1 and J usage is TRBJ2-7; no definite D call. The V gene lost 2 bases and the J gene lost 1 base, with 10 bases spanning the gap. Per the germline V gene, CDR1 is SGHRS and CDR2 is YFSETQ. The CDR3 has 14 residues. CDR3 nucleotides: TGCGCCAGCAGCTTAAGTTTTATATCCTACGAGCAGTACTTC. Translation: CASSLSFISYEQYF.

This chain uses TRBV2 with TRBJ2-2, with 11 bases lining up with TRBD1. The CDR3 is 14 amino acids. V gave up 7 bases and J gave up 6 bases; unmatched junction bases: 4. Germline V CDR1 and CDR2: SNHLY, FYNNEI. The DNA of the CDR3 is TGTGCCAGCATCATGGACAGGGGGCCCGGGGAGCTGTTTTTT. Translating gives CASIMDRGPGELFF.

This clone was counted once. The chain carries TRBV9 and TRBJ1-6; maybe TRBD1 (5 bases). The germline CDR1 and CDR2 sequences are SGDLS and YYNGEE. Trimming took off 4 bases at V and 7 bases at J, with 18 bases between the two ends. This CDR3 is 16 amino acids long. CDR3 sequence: CASSLEGRAGNSPLHF. CDR3 nucleotides: TGTGCCAGCAGCCTTGAGGGGAGAGCAGGGAATTCACCCCTCCACTTT.

The V call is TRBV18, the J call TRBJ2-5; TRBD2 aligns across 7 bases. The V and J ends lost 5 bases and 5 bases, in that order; junction bases with no gene match: 8. This CDR3 spans 14 amino acids. CDR1 KGHSH and CDR2 LQKENI come from the germline V gene. DNA for the CDR3: TGTGCCAGCTCAAGACCAGCGGGAAAGGAGACCCAGTACTTC. Protein sequence: CASSRPAGKETQYF.

The chain carries TRBV7-6 and TRBJ2-7; tentative D call: TRBD2 (6 bases). This CDR3 spans 15 amino acids. Per germline, CDR1 SGHVS and CDR2 FNYEAQ. V lost 1 base, J lost 3 bases, and 13 bases lay in between. CDR3 amino acids: CASSLEASAHYEQYF. CDR3 coding DNA: TGTGCCAGCAGCTTAGAGGCTAGCGCCCACTACGAGCAGTACTTC.

CDR3 amino acids: CASSPVRGGLQAFF. CDR3 in DNA: TGTGCCAGCAGCCCTGTGAGGGGGGGACTACAAGCTTTCTTT. This chain uses TRBV3-1 (or the pseudogene TRBV3-2) with TRBJ1-1, with a possible D match to TRBD1 (6 bases). The V gene lost 4 bases and the J gene lost 9 bases, with 18 bases spanning the gap. The CDR3 loop spans 14 amino acids. Germline-derived CDR1 and CDR2 are LGHDT and YNNKEL (reference sequence).

The chain is built from TRBV24-1 and TRBJ2-6; 11 nucleotides line up with TRBD1. The CDR3 extends over 20 amino acids. CDR1 is KGHDR and CDR2 is SFDVKD in the germline V gene. The V segment lost 5 bases and the J segment 0 bases; nucleotides outside the gene matches: 11. This CDR3 is CATSGLGQGVLPSGANVLTF. The CDR3 bases are TGTGCCACCAGTGGTCTGGGACAGGGGGTCCTGCCCTCTGGGGCCAACGTCCTGACTTTC.

This chain uses TRBV2 with TRBJ2-3; TRBD2 matches 12 bases. Trimming took 6 bases from V and 6 from J; bases not matched to a gene: 7. Per the germline V gene, CDR1 is SNHLY and CDR2 is FYNNEI. CDR3 length equals 15 residues. The CDR3 is CASSETSGSMDTQYF. The CDR3 DNA sequence: TGTGCCAGCAGCGAGACTAGCGGGAGTATGGATACGCAGTATTTT.

The chain is built from TRBV5-6 and TRBJ1-1; D remains unclear. The CDR3 extends over 12 amino acids. V was cut by 4 bases and J by 10 bases, with 14 bases left in between. The germline gives CDR1 SGHDT, CDR2 YYEEEE. CDR3 nucleotide sequence: TGTGCCAGCAGCACGGACCATTTGGGAGCTTTCTTT. Its protein is CASSTDHLGAFF.

CDR3 residues: CASSLGQGPYEQYF. The CDR3 DNA reads TGCGCCAGCAGCTTGGGACAGGGCCCCTACGAGCAGTACTTC. This chain joins TRBV5-1 and TRBJ2-7; TRBD1 aligns across 7 bases. J was trimmed by 2 bases and V by 0 bases; bases with no gene match: 2. CDR3 length equals 14 residues. The germline gives CDR1 SGHRS, CDR2 YFSETQ.

This sequence joins TRBV28 and TRBJ2-4; 8 bases line up with TRBD1. V gave up 10 bases and J gave up 0 bases; unmatched junction bases: 8. Germline V gives CDR1 MDHEN, CDR2 SYDVKM. The CDR3 is 15 residues long. The CDR3 nucleotides are TGTGCCACGTACGGACAGGGATTAGCCAAAAACATTCAGTACTTC. Translation: CATYGQGLAKNIQYF.